This is a list of T cell receptor beta chains from one sample in a study of blood T cell repertoires in COVID-19. TCRdb's copy holds only in-frame clones and misses some; the assay was immunoSEQ multiplex PCR. The sample lists about 440,000 clones, roughly 88% occurring once. Sequenced input: PBMCs or T cells enriched from blood (not recorded which). The receptors shown here come from a man in his late teens or twenties who had recovered from COVID-19. Both conserved end residues are part of each CDR3. A D gene is named only where the DNA matches it firmly. Expanded clones are given a class, and other clones once, few, many or no size at all.

>-|TRBJ1-2|TRBV19|15|-
CASTPWLGGGDGYTF
TGTGCCAGTACCCCCTGGTTAGGGGGTGGGGATGGCTACACCTTC
>-|TRBJ2-1|TRBV18|18|-
CASSPPRGSRGGYNEQFF
TGTGCCAGCTCACCACCGAGGGGGTCCCGAGGGGGATACAATGAGCAGTTCTTC
>-|TRBJ1-6|TRBV3-1/TRBV3-2|13|-
CASSQGAASPLHF
TGTGCCAGCAGCCAAGGAGCCGCCTCACCCCTCCACTTT
>-|TRBJ1-2|TRBV29-1|15|-
CSVVPNTGLPYGYTF
TGCAGCGTTGTCCCGAATACAGGCTTACCCTATGGCTACACCTTC
>few|TRBJ2-3|TRBV5-1|13|-
CASSFEGTDTQYF
TGCGCCAGCAGCTTTGAGGGTACAGATACGCAGTATTTT
>-|TRBJ2-3|TRBV5-1|16|TRBD2
CASSWGLAGGTDTQYF
TGCGCCAGCAGCTGGGGACTAGCGGGGGGGACAGATACGCAGTATTTT
>-|TRBJ1-5|TRBV5-1|14|-
CASSLGGGNQPQHF
TGCGCCAGCAGCCTGGGGGGCGGCAATCAGCCCCAGCATTTT
>-|TRBJ1-3|TRBV6-2/TRBV6-3|15|-
CASSYLPGTGNTIYF
TGTGCCAGCAGTTACCTCCCAGGGACTGGAAACACCATATATTTT
>-|TRBJ2-3|TRBV19|14|-
CASSIVSSTDTQYF
TGTGCCAGTAGTATAGTCTCTAGCACAGATACGCAGTATTTT
>-|TRBJ1-1|TRBV7-2|13|-
CASSLVAGAEAFF
TGTGCCAGCAGCTTAGTCGCGGGGGCTGAAGCTTTCTTT
>-|TRBJ2-1|TRBV5-8|17|TRBD2
CASSYVLAGVGHYEQFF
TGTGCCAGCAGCTACGTCCTAGCGGGGGTCGGCCATTATGAGCAGTTCTTC
>once|TRBJ2-3|TRBV5-1|15|TRBD1
CASSLGQGGTDTQYF
TGCGCCAGCAGCTTGGGACAGGGGGGGACAGATACGCAGTATTTT
>-|TRBJ1-5|TRBV30|14|-
CAWSVARAGQPQHF
TGTGCCTGGAGTGTAGCCAGGGCAGGTCAGCCCCAGCATTTT
>-|TRBJ1-2|TRBV11-2|13|TRBD1
CASSPGGASSYTF
TGTGCCAGCAGCCCAGGGGGAGCATCTAGCTACACCTTC
>-|TRBJ1-6|TRBV3-1/TRBV3-2|13|-
CAISDSDNSPLHF
TGTGCCATATCGGACAGCGATAATTCACCCCTCCACTTT
>-|TRBJ2-2|TRBV3-1/TRBV3-2|18|-
CASSPRWRALEGTGELFF
TGTGCCAGCAGCCCGCGTTGGAGGGCCCTCGAGGGCACCGGGGAGCTGTTTTTT
>few|TRBJ2-1|TRBV20-1|16|TRBD2
CSASAAGLGDYNEQFF
TGCAGTGCTAGTGCCGCGGGACTAGGGGATTACAATGAGCAGTTCTTC
>-|TRBJ2-7|TRBV6-1|14|-
CASSEEGLYTLQYF
TGTGCCAGCAGTGAAGAGGGACTCTACACACTACAGTACTTC
>-|TRBJ2-7|TRBV5-1|15|TRBD2
CASKDERTSGVEQYF
TGCGCCAGCAAGGATGAAAGGACTAGCGGAGTCGAGCAGTACTTC
>-|TRBJ1-4|TRBV6-5|14|-
CASNQDSEHEKLFF
TGTGCCAGCAATCAGGACAGCGAACATGAAAAACTGTTTTTT
>-|TRBJ1-1|TRBV2|14|-
CASSVSGVWTEAFF
TGTGCCAGCAGTGTTTCGGGAGTTTGGACTGAAGCTTTCTTT
>few|TRBJ1-5|TRBV2|14|-
CASRFGQSNQPQHF
TGTGCCAGCAGATTCGGACAGAGCAATCAGCCCCAGCATTTT
>-|TRBJ1-3|TRBV5-4|17|TRBD1
CASSELGTVLSGNTIYF
TGTGCCAGCAGTGAGCTCGGGACAGTCTTATCTGGAAACACCATATATTTT
>-|TRBJ2-2|TRBV12-3/TRBV12-4|13|TRBD2
CASTRTSAGELFF
TGTGCCAGCACTCGGACTAGCGCCGGGGAGCTGTTTTTT
>-|TRBJ2-1|TRBV18|16|TRBD2
CASSPKTSGVPHEQFF
TGTGCCAGCTCACCGAAGACTAGCGGGGTGCCACATGAGCAGTTCTTC
>-|TRBJ1-1|TRBV5-4|13|-
CASSLEPNTEAFF
TGTGCCAGCAGCTTGGAGCCGAACACTGAAGCTTTCTTT
>-|TRBJ1-5|TRBV7-9|13|-
CASSPGGDQPQHF
TGTGCCAGCAGCCCCGGGGGGGATCAGCCCCAGCATTTT
>once|TRBJ1-2|TRBV9|15|TRBD1
CASSRRTGREYGYTF
TGTGCCAGCAGCAGACGGACAGGGAGGGAGTATGGCTACACCTTC
>-|TRBJ1-2|TRBV3-1/TRBV3-2|15|TRBD1
CASSPPSGGIYGYTF
TGTGCCAGCAGCCCTCCCTCAGGGGGTATCTATGGCTACACCTTC
>-|TRBJ1-6|TRBV7-9|14|-
CASSLTGSGSPLHF
TGTGCCAGCAGCTTAACCGGGTCGGGATCACCCCTCCACTTT
>-|TRBJ2-7|TRBV4-2|17|TRBD2
CASSQDSGTSGLNEQYF
TGTGCCAGCAGCCAAGACTCCGGGACTAGCGGGTTAAACGAGCAGTACTTC
>few|TRBJ2-2|TRBV4-2|16|-
CASSQVSAGSTGELFF
TGTGCCAGCAGCCAAGTTTCGGCGGGAAGCACCGGGGAGCTGTTTTTT
>-|TRBJ1-6|TRBV5-1|16|TRBD1
CASSLVGTGANSPLHF
TGCGCCAGCAGCTTGGTCGGGACAGGCGCGAATTCACCCCTCCACTTT
>-|TRBJ2-7|TRBV5-1|15|-
CASSLAVGGGREQYF
TGCGCCAGCAGCTTGGCCGTTGGGGGAGGCCGGGAGCAGTACTTC
>once|TRBJ1-1|TRBV24-1|14|-
CATSEQRQVSEAFF
TGTGCCACCAGTGAACAAAGACAAGTTTCTGAAGCTTTCTTT
>-|TRBJ1-1|TRBV29-1|14|-
CSVERTGKNTEAFF
TGCAGCGTTGAGCGTACAGGGAAGAACACTGAAGCTTTCTTT
>-|TRBJ1-1|TRBV5-1|14|-
CASSTIQGDTEAFF
TGCGCCAGCAGCACAATACAGGGCGACACTGAAGCTTTCTTT
>-|TRBJ1-6|TRBV15|18|TRBD1
CATSRVAPRTGFNSPLHF
TGTGCCACCAGCAGAGTAGCGCCTAGGACAGGGTTTAATTCACCCCTCCACTTT
>-|TRBJ2-5|TRBV7-9|15|TRBD1
CASSHRDRVLETQYF
TGTGCCAGCAGCCACCGGGACAGGGTATTAGAGACCCAGTACTTC